These T cell receptor beta chains were read from a single sample in a study of blood T cell repertoires in COVID-19. TCRdb's copy holds only in-frame clones and misses some; the assay was immunoSEQ multiplex PCR. Of 250,000 to 300,000 clones listed, around four fifths are singletons. The sequenced sample consisted of peripheral blood. All receptors derive from a man aged 55 to 70 who had recovered from COVID-19. Each CDR3 is given with its conserved first and last residue. D genes are given only for firm matches. Clone size appears in some rows only: once, few, many, or a class for an expanded clone.

J | size | V | D | CDR3 | DNA
TRBJ2-2 | once | TRBV14 | . | CASSQDRRTGDGGTGELFF | TGTGCCAGCAGCCAAGATCGCCGGACGGGAGATGGGGGCACCGGGGAGCTGTTTTTT
TRBJ2-7 | once | TRBV5-4 | . | CASSLAGGFSIPHF | TGTGCCAGCAGCTTGGCCGGGGGATTCTCTATTCCGCACTTC
TRBJ2-2 | . | TRBV20-1 | . | CSASPVNTGELFF | TGCAGTGCTAGTCCGGTGAACACCGGGGAGCTGTTTTTT
TRBJ1-4 | once | TRBV28 | . | CASSLLEKLFF | TGTGCCAGCAGTTTACTTGAAAAACTGTTTTTT
TRBJ1-3 | . | TRBV5-1 | . | CASSLGSGSAGNTIYF | TGCGCCAGCAGCTTGGGTTCGGGGTCGGCCGGAAACACCATATATTTT
TRBJ2-7 | . | TRBV10-2 | . | CASSDPPGGKGYEQYF | TGCGCCAGCAGTGACCCCCCTGGGGGCAAAGGGTACGAGCAGTACTTC
TRBJ2-7 | few | TRBV5-1 | . | CASSLTGSSYEQYF | TGCGCCAGCAGCTTGACAGGGAGCTCCTACGAGCAGTACTTC
TRBJ2-3 | . | TRBV6-1 | TRBD1 | CASSSQGGTDTQYF | TGTGCCAGCAGCTCGCAGGGGGGCACAGATACGCAGTATTTT
TRBJ1-1 | . | TRBV3-1/TRBV3-2 | TRBD1 | CASSQTGVRTEAFF | TGTGCCAGCAGCCAGACAGGGGTTCGAACTGAAGCTTTCTTT
TRBJ1-1 | . | TRBV5-4 | . | CASSTGPGQNTEAFF | TGTGCCAGCAGCACAGGACCGGGACAGAACACTGAAGCTTTCTTT
TRBJ2-1 | once | TRBV12-5 | . | CASGSPSGEQFF | TGTGCTAGTGGTTCCCCATCGGGGGAGCAGTTCTTC
TRBJ2-1 | . | TRBV6-5 | TRBD2 | CASSPLAGLYNEQFF | TGTGCCAGCAGTCCTCTAGCGGGGTTATACAATGAGCAGTTCTTC
TRBJ2-7 | once | TRBV5-1 | TRBD1 | CASSPDRGGSYEQYF | TGCGCCAGCAGCCCGGACAGGGGAGGGTCCTACGAGCAGTACTTC
TRBJ1-2 | . | TRBV11-2 | TRBD1 | CASSLVGQGDSGYTF | TGTGCCAGCAGCTTAGTTGGGCAGGGGGACTCTGGCTACACCTTC
TRBJ2-1 | . | TRBV2 | . | CASSDFNEQFF | TGTGCCAGCAGTGACTTCAATGAGCAGTTCTTC
TRBJ2-7 | . | TRBV21-1 | . | CASSKVGDGSYEQYF | .
TRBJ2-1 | few | TRBV5-1 | . | CASTLHNEQFF | TGCGCCAGCACCCTACACAATGAGCAGTTCTTC
TRBJ2-7 | once | TRBV28 | . | CASSPRVIYEQYF | TGTGCCAGCAGTCCCCGGGTCATCTACGAGCAGTACTTC
TRBJ2-3 | . | TRBV5-1 | . | CASSEGVVADTQYF | TGCGCCAGCAGTGAGGGGGTCGTTGCAGATACGCAGTATTTT
TRBJ2-7 | . | TRBV11-2 | TRBD2 | CASSLDLGLAGFEQYF | TGTGCCAGCAGCTTAGATTTGGGACTAGCGGGGTTCGAGCAGTACTTC
TRBJ1-2 | few | TRBV18 | TRBD1 | CASSPEDRAYGYTF | TGTGCCAGCTCACCAGAGGACAGGGCCTATGGCTACACCTTC
TRBJ2-2 | once | TRBV28 | . | CASRSGGSGELFF | TGTGCCAGCAGATCCGGAGGGAGCGGGGAGCTGTTTTTT
TRBJ2-2 | . | TRBV5-1 | . | CASSLVAGARGELFF | TGCGCCAGCAGCTTGGTCGCAGGGGCCCGCGGGGAGCTGTTTTTT
TRBJ2-7 | few | TRBV6-2/TRBV6-3 | TRBD1 | CASSYGGQGVQWYF | TGTGCCAGCAGTTATGGTGGACAGGGGGTACAATGGTACTTC
TRBJ1-4 | . | TRBV19 | . | CATKPAYGIGNEKLFF | TGTGCCACCAAGCCTGCCTACGGGATCGGAAACGAAAAACTGTTTTTT
TRBJ1-3 | . | TRBV2 | . | CASSLQGISAGNTIYF | TGTGCCAGCAGTTTACAGGGAATTTCTGCGGGAAACACCATATATTTT
TRBJ1-5 | . | TRBV9 | TRBD1 | CASSPMGRGRRQPQHF | TGTGCCAGCAGTCCAATGGGCAGGGGGCGACGTCAGCCCCAGCATTTT